These T cell receptor beta chains were read from a single sample in a study of blood T cells in healthy people across ages. TCRdb called the 5' RACE reads again in MiXCR, with one record for every CDR3 protein. The sample includes over 1,500,000 distinct CDR3 sequences, less than 50% of them seen just once. Sequencing was performed on blood. These receptors originate from a woman between 40 and 55 years old in good health. Both conserved end residues are part of each CDR3. D genes are given only for firm matches. The size field is filled for only some rows; it gives once, few, many or a size class.

v_gene,j_gene,abundance,d_gene,CDR3nt,CDR3aa
TRBV6-6,TRBJ1-6,NA,TRBD1,TGTGCCAGCAGTGCTCAGGACAGGCTAGACAATTCACCCCTCCACTTT,CASSAQDRLDNSPLHF
TRBV10-3,TRBJ2-5,few,NA,TGTGCCATCAGTGAGTCGATGGAGGAGCAGTACTTC,CAISESMEEQYF
TRBV12-3/TRBV12-4,TRBJ2-3,NA,NA,TGTGCCAGCCGCCAGTACTCGGATACGCAGTATTTT,CASRQYSDTQYF
TRBV29-1,TRBJ2-6,NA,NA,TGCGGCGTTGATCTCTCTGGGGCCAACGTCCTGACTTTC,CGVDLSGANVLTF
TRBV4-1,TRBJ1-6,NA,TRBD1,TGCGCCAGCAGCCAGGTGGACAGGGGGCCTTCACCCCTCCACTTT,CASSQVDRGPSPLHF
TRBV9,TRBJ2-3,NA,TRBD2,TGTGCCAGCAGCGCCAGACTAGCACCTACAGATACGCAGTATTTT,CASSARLAPTDTQYF
TRBV24-1,TRBJ2-7,NA,NA,TGTGCCACCAGTGATTCCGTCCTCGGCGAGCAGTACTTC,CATSDSVLGEQYF
TRBV5-6,TRBJ2-4,NA,TRBD2,TGTGCCAGCAGGTTCGGACTAGCCCAGGGAAACATTCAGTACTTC,CASRFGLAQGNIQYF
TRBV7-9,TRBJ2-1,few,NA,TGTGCCAGCAGCGACCGGAACCACAATGAGCAGTTCTTC,CASSDRNHNEQFF
TRBV24-1,TRBJ2-5,few,NA,TGTGCCACCAGCCCAACAGGAGAGGGGAAAGAGACCCAGTACTTC,CATSPTGEGKETQYF
TRBV2,TRBJ1-1,few,NA,TGTGCCAGCAGTGACAGGGGACCGACTGAAGCTTTCTTT,CASSDRGPTEAFF
TRBV4-1,TRBJ2-5,few,TRBD2,TGCGCCAGCAGCCAAGCGTCTTTAGGGATAGCGGGGCCACAAGAGACCCAGTACTTC,CASSQASLGIAGPQETQYF
TRBV2,TRBJ1-4,NA,NA,TGTGCCAGCAGTGATTGGGCGGGAGCTAATGAAAAACTGTTTTTT,CASSDWAGANEKLFF
TRBV6-5,TRBJ2-1,NA,TRBD1,TGTGCCAGCAGTTACCACACCGGACAGGGGGTGGGTAATGAGCAGTTCTTC,CASSYHTGQGVGNEQFF
TRBV11-2,TRBJ2-5,NA,TRBD2,TGTGCCAGCAGCTTAGAGGGGCCTAGCGGGGGGGCCTGGGGGGACTCACAAGAGACCCAGTACTTC,CASSLEGPSGGAWGDSQETQYF
TRBV20-1,TRBJ2-7,NA,TRBD1,TGCAGTGCTCCCGGACAGGGGCCTCTCGCCGGCTCCTACGAGCAGTACTTC,CSAPGQGPLAGSYEQYF
TRBV7-2,TRBJ2-1,NA,NA,TGTGCCAGCCGCTGGACGGGGGCAGGGGATGAGCAGTTCTTC,CASRWTGAGDEQFF
TRBV3-1,TRBJ2-7,NA,NA,TGTGCCAGCAGTCCACCAGGCCGATTCAGCGAGTCCTACGAGCAGTACTTC,CASSPPGRFSESYEQYF
TRBV14,TRBJ2-5,NA,NA,TGTGCCAGCAGCCAAGATCCGGGCAGGGTGACCCAGTACTTC,CASSQDPGRVTQYF
TRBV29-1,TRBJ2-1,NA,NA,TGCAGCGTCGCGGGGCACTACTACAATGAGCAGTTCTTC,CSVAGHYYNEQFF
TRBV6-1,TRBJ2-4,NA,NA,TGTGCCAGCACAACTACTTTCTTAGCCAAAAACATTCAGTACTTC,CASTTTFLAKNIQYF
TRBV20-1,TRBJ2-1,few,NA,TGCAGTGCTAGAGGGGGGCACTACAATGAGCAGTTCTTC,CSARGGHYNEQFF